This T cell receptor beta chain originates from a study of blood T cell repertoires in COVID-19. On the study more broadly: Nucleic acid was either cDNA or gDNA, and it came from T cells, B-cell-depleted T cells, or PBMCs.

Authors' analysis steps: Reference gene primers were amplified, and this amplification served to estimate nucleated cell counts. Measured with immunoSEQ multiplex PCR; TCRdb has only the in-frame clones, and not every one. The DNA gave D and trimming, while V, J and clone size come from that table. The sample yields 280,000 or so clones, around 88% seen once. V was pared by 7 bases and J by 6 bases, with 14 bases of the junction left unmatched. In germline, CDR1 is SGDLS, CDR2 YYNGEE. The CDR3 has 16 amino acids. All enrollees were roughly 18 to 90 years old and from under 25 US areas. This TCR came from a woman aged 40 to 50 who had recovered from COVID-19. This chain links TRBV9 with TRBJ2-1, with 9 bases lining up with TRBD2. The specimen was PBMCs or T cells enriched from blood (not recorded which). CDR3 coding DNA: TGTGCCAGCCCCACGGGGCTAGCGGGGACCCGCAATGAGCAGTTCTTC. Its protein is CASPTGLAGTRNEQFF.